The sequence of this T cell receptor (beta chain) was determined in a study of identical twins. General study findings and limits: Possibly, invariant MAIT and iNKT cells partly confounded zero-insertion analyses.

TCRdb re-called the 5' RACE reads with MiXCR, one entry per CDR3 protein. The repertoire consists of approximately 700,000 distinct CDR3 sequences, with roughly 20% occurring once and the leading ten covering 13%. This clonotype was observed a handful of times. Its antigen is not known. After removal of 1 base from V and 4 bases from J, the junction contained 3 bases not matched to a gene. Germline V lookup: CDR1 LNHNV, CDR2 YYDKDF (reference sequence). The CDR3 totals 14 residues. These records were also assigned to another study, of T cells expressing NK-cell markers. That work states: Most of the eight sequenced donors were HCMV-seropositive; one was seronegative.

Sequencing input: PBMCs. The chain carries TRBV15 and TRBJ2-7; TRBD1 matches at 8 bases. This sequence originates from a woman between 18 and 29 years old in good health. The CDR3 sequence: CATSRGGDRYEQYF. The CDR3 DNA reads TGTGCCACCAGCAGAGGTGGGGACAGGTACGAGCAGTACTTC.